This is a list of T cell receptor beta chains from one sample in a study of blood T cells in healthy people across ages. From the 5' RACE reads, TCRdb called clonotypes with MiXCR, one entry per CDR3 protein. The sample lists some 750,000 distinct CDR3 sequences, about a fifth occurring once. Sequences were obtained from blood. All receptors derive from a man between 65 and 79 years old in good health. The CDR3 runs from the conserved cysteine through the conserved F or W. The D gene is left open where the match is weak. The listing skips clone size in some rows; elsewhere it reads once, few, many or a size class.

size	V	J	D	CDR3	DNA
few	TRBV10-3	TRBJ2-3	-	CAISDSLDTQYF	TGTGCCATCAGTGACAGCCTGGATACGCAGTATTTT
few	TRBV6-6	TRBJ2-7	-	CASSSGLVGLYEQYF	TGTGCCAGCAGTTCGGGTCTAGTGGGGCTCTACGAGCAGTACTTC
-	TRBV29-1	TRBJ1-1	-	CSVARGGGTEAFF	TGCAGCGTCGCCCGGGGAGGCGGCACTGAAGCTTTCTTT
few	TRBV27	TRBJ2-1	-	CATGRSYNGQFF	TGTGCGACAGGGAGGTCCTACAATGGGCAGTTCTTC
-	TRBV2	TRBJ2-4	TRBD1	CASGQGTQNIQYF	TGTGCCAGCGGACAGGGAACACAAAACATTCAGTACTTC
-	TRBV20-1	TRBJ1-3	-	CSATAPAARNTIYF	TGCAGTGCTACAGCCCCTGCCGCAAGGAACACCATATATTTT
few	TRBV15	TRBJ1-4	-	CATRRGPNEKLFF	TGTGCCACCCGCAGGGGTCCTAATGAAAAACTGTTTTTT
-	TRBV4-1	TRBJ2-5	-	CASSQANMLIKETQYF	TGCGCCAGCAGCCAAGCCAACATGCTGATAAAAGAGACCCAGTACTTC
few	TRBV4-1	TRBJ1-5	-	CASSQVGRGLSNQPQHF	TGCGCCAGCAGCCAAGTAGGCAGGGGCCTAAGCAATCAGCCCCAGCATTTT
-	TRBV3-1	TRBJ2-7	-	CASSQTGIASYEQYF	TGTGCCAGCAGCCAAACAGGGATCGCCTCCTACGAGCAGTACTTC
-	TRBV3-1	TRBJ1-2	-	CASSLKAGYTF	TGTGCCAGCAGCCTCAAAGCCGGCTACACCTTC
few	TRBV11-2	TRBJ2-2	TRBD1	CASSRTGPIGELFF	TGTGCCAGCAGCCGGACAGGGCCGATCGGGGAGCTGTTTTTT
-	TRBV20-1	TRBJ1-6	-	CSARDATRGQFGSPLHF	TGCAGTGCTAGAGATGCTACCCGGGGACAATTTGGATCACCCCTCCACTTT
few	TRBV3-1	TRBJ1-1	-	CASSQVTGNTEAFF	TGTGCCAGCAGCCAAGTTACAGGGAACACTGAAGCTTTCTTT
-	TRBV10-3	TRBJ1-6	-	CAISESPTNSPLHF	TGTGCCATCAGTGAGTCACCGACCAATTCACCCCTCCACTTT
-	TRBV14	TRBJ1-6	-	CASSQTQGMNSPLHF	TGTGCCAGCAGCCAAACACAAGGGATGAATTCACCCCTCCACTTT
few	TRBV6-6	TRBJ2-1	-	CASLNLRGGRNEQFF	TGTGCCAGCCTCAACCTTAGGGGGGGAAGGAATGAGCAGTTCTTC
few	TRBV20-1	TRBJ1-2	-	CSAQVVNYGYTF	TGCAGTGCCCAGGTCGTTAACTATGGCTACACCTTC
few	TRBV25-1	TRBJ2-1	-	CASIAQTSPHYNEQFF	TGTGCCAGCATCGCGCAAACTAGCCCCCATTACAATGAGCAGTTCTTC
few	TRBV7-7	TRBJ2-5	-	CASSPVKGQTQYF	TGTGCCAGCAGCCCGGTCAAGGGGCAGACCCAGTACTTC
-	TRBV4-3	TRBJ2-1	-	CASSQRGGSYNEQFF	TGCGCCAGCAGCCAAAGGGGAGGTTCCTACAATGAGCAGTTCTTC
-	TRBV7-2	TRBJ2-3	TRBD2	CASSLLLAGGLDTQYF	TGTGCCAGCAGCCTACTACTAGCGGGGGGGCTAGATACGCAGTATTTT
few	TRBV9	TRBJ2-3	-	CASSVGGPDTQYF	TGTGCCAGCAGCGTAGGGGGGCCAGATACGCAGTATTTT
-	TRBV12-3/TRBV12-4	TRBJ2-4	-	CASSDQEGPKNIQYF	TGTGCCAGCAGTGATCAAGAGGGCCCCAAAAACATTCAGTACTTC
few	TRBV20-1	TRBJ2-3	TRBD2	CSANTWTSGTDTQYF	TGCAGTGCCAACACGTGGACTAGCGGCACAGATACGCAGTATTTT
few	TRBV14	TRBJ2-1	TRBD2	CASSQDRLAGSSYNEQFF	TGTGCCAGCAGCCAAGATCGGCTAGCGGGGAGCTCCTACAATGAGCAGTTCTTC